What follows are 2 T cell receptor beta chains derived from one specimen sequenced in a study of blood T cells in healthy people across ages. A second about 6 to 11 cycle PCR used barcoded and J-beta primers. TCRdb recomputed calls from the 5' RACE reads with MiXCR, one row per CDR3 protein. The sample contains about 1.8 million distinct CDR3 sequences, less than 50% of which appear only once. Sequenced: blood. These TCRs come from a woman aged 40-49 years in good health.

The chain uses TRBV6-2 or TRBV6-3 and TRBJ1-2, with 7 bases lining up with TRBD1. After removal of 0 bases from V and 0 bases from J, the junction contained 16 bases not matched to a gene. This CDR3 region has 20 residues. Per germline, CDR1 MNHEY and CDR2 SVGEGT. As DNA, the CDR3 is TGTGCCAGCAGTTACTCGAGACTGCTGGACAGGCGACCCGCTAACTATGGCTACACCTTC. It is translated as CASSYSRLLDRRPANYGYTF.

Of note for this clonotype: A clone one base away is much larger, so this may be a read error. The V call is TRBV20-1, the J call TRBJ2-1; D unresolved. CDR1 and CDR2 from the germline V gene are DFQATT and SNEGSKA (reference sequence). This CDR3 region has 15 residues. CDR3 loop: CSARDGVTSYNERFF. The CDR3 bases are TGCAGTGCTAGAGATGGGGTGACCTCCTACAATGAGCGGTTCTTC.